The 9 T cell receptor beta chains presented below share a single source sample, sequenced in a study of regulatory T cells in long-lasting Graves disease. Both iRepertoire HTBI primers and Arm-PCR of CDR3 regions were used to build the TCR beta libraries. TCRdb reprocessed the multiplex PCR reads with MiXCR, giving one entry per CDR3 protein. Found here are about 620,000 distinct CDR3 sequences, roughly 15% of them singletons; the top ten hold 15% to 20%. Noted time point: newly diagnosed GD, antithyroid drugs for less than 3 months. Making the TCR library involved RNA that had been extracted from PBMCs. The data also belong to a second study, concerning T cells in Graves' hyperthyroidism and ophthalmopathy.

The sequences come from peripheral blood mononuclear cells (PBMCs), collected at new diagnosis, from a patient treated with antithyroid drugs. The receptors were sampled from a woman aged 30 to 39 with Graves disease.

On this clonotype: No conserved phenylalanine or tryptophan is present at the end of the CDR3, so a read error is the likely explanation. This chain uses TRBV7-9 with TRBJ1-2; no clear D. V was cut by 2 bases and J by 5 bases, with 9 bases left in between. Germline V gene lookup returns CDR1 SEHNR and CDR2 FQNEAQ (reference sequence). There are 13 residues in the CDR3. The CDR3 coding sequence is TGTGCCAGCAGCTTATTCGAGAGATATGGCTACACCCTC. Its protein product is CASSLFERYGYTL.

This clonotype came up once. V usage is TRBV18 and J usage is TRBJ1-2; possible D gene TRBD1, 5 bases. Germline V lookup: CDR1 KGHSH, CDR2 LQKENI. The CDR3 covers 14 residues. The V gene lost 5 bases and the J gene lost 5 bases, with 15 bases spanning the gap. In DNA, the CDR3 is TGTGCCAGCTCAACGGAATGGGGGGAGTATGGCTACACCTTC. This encodes CASSTEWGEYGYTF.

The sample holds a few counts of this clonotype. The chain combines TRBV20-1 with TRBJ1-2, with TRBD1 as a possible D gene (5 bases). CDR3 length: 12 amino acids. The V end lost 6 bases, the J end lost 7 bases, and 15 bases lay between the germline ends. Germline-derived CDR1 and CDR2 are DFQATT and SNEGSKA (reference sequence). The DNA of the CDR3 is TGCAGTGCCCTGGGGGGGGTCGGTGGCTACACCTTC. Translation gives CSALGGVGGYTF.

This chain uses TRBV27 with TRBJ2-5; possible D gene TRBD1, 6 bases. The CDR3 length is 13 residues. Germline CDR1 MNHEY, CDR2 SMNVEV (reference sequence). Trimming pared 5 bases from V and 5 bases from J, leaving 12 bases between. This CDR3 is CASSLYQGETQYF. CDR3 bases: TGTGCCAGCAGTCTCTATCAGGGGGAGACCCAGTACTTC.

This rearrangement joins TRBV15 to TRBJ2-1; tentative D call: TRBD1 (6 bases). CDR1 LNHNV and CDR2 YYDKDF come from the germline V gene (reference sequence). There are 13 residues in the CDR3. Trimming took 2 bases from V and 8 from J, leaving 10 bases between them. CDR3 nucleotides: TGTGCCACCAGCAGACCTACAGGGTATGAGCAGTTCTTC. It is translated as CATSRPTGYEQFF.

The chain combines TRBV7-3 with TRBJ2-7, with a possible D match to TRBD2 (6 bases). V lost 2 bases and J lost 0, with 11 bases in between. This CDR3 has 15 amino acids. The germline gives CDR1 SGHTA, CDR2 FQGTGA. In DNA form, the CDR3 reads TGTGCCAGCAGCTTAGTTGGCGGGGCCTCCTACGAGCAGTACTTC. Its translation is CASSLVGGASYEQYF.

Worth noting for this clonotype: Just one base apart from a much larger clone, this may be a read error. This sequence joins TRBV29-1 and TRBJ1-5; no reliable D call. CDR1 is SQVTM, CDR2 ANQGSEA, per germline. The CDR3 is 13 residues long. CDR3 region: CGVEIHSNQPQHF. The CDR3 DNA follows: TGCGGCGTTGAGATCCATAGCAATCAGCCCCAGCATTTT.

This clonotype was recorded many times. The V and J genes are TRBV29-1 and TRBJ1-3; D remains ambiguous. The V and J ends lost 4 bases and 4 bases respectively, with 5 bases between them. Germline-derived CDR1 and CDR2 are SQVTM and ANQGSEA. CDR3 length equals 11 residues. CDR3 loop: CSVAGGNTIYF. CDR3 DNA: TGCAGCGTTGCTGGGGGAAACACCATATATTTT. The entire variable domain, with the rest obtained from reference TRBV29-1 and TRBJ1-3, is as follows: SAVISQKPSRDICQRGTSLTIQCQVDSQVTMMFWYRQQPGQSLTLIATANQGSEATYESGFVIDKFPISRPNLTFSTLTVSNMSPEDSSIYLCSVAGGNTIYFGEGSWLTVV.

This rearrangement joins TRBV28 to TRBJ1-3, with D possibly TRBD1 on 5 matching bases. Germline V gives CDR1 MDHEN, CDR2 SYDVKM. The CDR3 runs 13 residues. Trimming shortened V by 7 bases and J by 8 bases, and 15 bases separated the two germline ends. The CDR3 nucleotides are TGTGCCAGCATAAACAGGCAAGGAGACACCATATATTTT. Residues: CASINRQGDTIYF.